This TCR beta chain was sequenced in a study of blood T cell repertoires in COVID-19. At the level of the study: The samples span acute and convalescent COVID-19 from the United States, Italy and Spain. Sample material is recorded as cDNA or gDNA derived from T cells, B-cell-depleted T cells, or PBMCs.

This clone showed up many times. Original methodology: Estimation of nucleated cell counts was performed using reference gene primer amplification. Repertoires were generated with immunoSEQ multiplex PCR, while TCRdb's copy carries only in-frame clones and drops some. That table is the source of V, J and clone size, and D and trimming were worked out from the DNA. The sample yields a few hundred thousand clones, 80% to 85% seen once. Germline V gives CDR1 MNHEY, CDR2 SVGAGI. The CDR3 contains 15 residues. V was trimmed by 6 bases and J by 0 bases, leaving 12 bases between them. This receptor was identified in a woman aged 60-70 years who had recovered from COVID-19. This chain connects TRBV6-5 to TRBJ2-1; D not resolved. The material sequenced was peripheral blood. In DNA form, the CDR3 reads TGTGCCAGCAGGCCCTTATGGAGCTCCTACAATGAGCAGTTCTTC. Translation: CASRPLWSSYNEQFF.